These T cell receptor beta chains were read from a single sample in a study of T-cell reconstitution after alpha-beta-depleted transplantation in children. TCRdb processed the PCR reads anew with MiXCR; each CDR3 protein has one entry. The data hold around 960,000 distinct CDR3 sequences, with 25% to 30% observed a single time. The material was PBMCs, mostly from graft donor cells, obtained 360 days after TCRalphabeta/CD19-depleted stem cell transplant. The source of these receptors is a boy in the first two years of life who had a stem cell transplant for SCID, so the T cells may come from the graft donor. Both conserved end residues are part of each CDR3. The D gene is left open where the match is weak. Some rows mark clone size as missing; the rest say once, few, many or name a class of expanded clone.

V	size	J	D	CDR3	DNA
TRBV7-2	NA	TRBJ1-1	TRBD1	CASSIRRGANTEAFF	TGTGCCAGCAGCATCCGCAGGGGGGCGAACACTGAAGCTTTCTTT
TRBV7-9	NA	TRBJ1-3	NA	CASSLQGTTSGNTIYF	TGTGCCAGCAGCTTACAGGGGACCACCTCTGGAAACACCATATATTTT
TRBV5-1	few	TRBJ2-3	TRBD2	CASSRGLAGETDTQYF	TGCGCCAGCAGCCGCGGACTAGCGGGGGAAACAGATACGCAGTATTTT
TRBV28	NA	TRBJ1-1	NA	CASSPPGAYTEAFF	TGTGCCAGCAGTCCCCCAGGGGCGTACACTGAAGCTTTCTTT
TRBV5-4	once	TRBJ2-3	NA	CASSLGGRTSDTQYF	TGTGCCAGCAGCCTTGGGGGCAGAACCTCAGATACGCAGTATTTT
TRBV29-1	few	TRBJ1-3	NA	CSVDAGEGLTGNTIYF	TGCAGCGTTGATGCGGGGGAAGGGCTAACTGGAAACACCATATATTTT
TRBV18	NA	TRBJ2-5	NA	CASSPPGAFETQYF	TGTGCCAGCTCACCACCGGGGGCTTTCGAGACCCAGTACTTC
TRBV5-1	NA	TRBJ2-7	TRBD1	CASSWDSPYSYEQYF	TGCGCCAGCAGCTGGGACAGCCCCTACTCCTACGAGCAGTACTTC
TRBV5-1	NA	TRBJ1-2	NA	CASSLGQASPYGYTF	TGCGCCAGCAGCTTGGGGCAGGCCTCGCCCTATGGCTACACCTTC
TRBV7-9	few	TRBJ1-2	NA	CASSFWANYGYTF	TGTGCCAGCAGCTTTTGGGCTAACTATGGCTACACCTTC
TRBV5-5	NA	TRBJ2-7	TRBD2	CASRGLAAEQYF	TGTGCCAGCAGAGGACTAGCGGCCGAGCAGTACTTC
TRBV7-6	few	TRBJ2-7	TRBD1	CASSLVNRGYEQYF	TGTGCCAGCAGCTTAGTTAACAGGGGATACGAGCAGTACTTC
TRBV10-3	NA	TRBJ1-5	NA	CAISDRPGKGVEPQHF	TGTGCCATCAGTGATAGACCCGGTAAGGGTGTAGAGCCCCAGCATTTT
TRBV25-1	NA	TRBJ2-3	NA	CASSGFGVLRTDTQYF	TGTGCCAGCAGTGGATTCGGGGTTCTTCGCACAGATACGCAGTATTTT
TRBV18	NA	TRBJ2-1	TRBD2	CASSPLSQRGWNEQFF	TGTGCCAGCTCACCACTCTCCCAGCGGGGGTGGAATGAGCAGTTCTTC
TRBV13	NA	TRBJ2-3	NA	CASSLGLPGDTQYF	TGTGCCAGCAGCTTAGGACTTCCCGGGGATACGCAGTATTTT
TRBV5-1	NA	TRBJ2-2	NA	CASSLVKGSGELFF	TGCGCCAGCAGCTTGGTGAAGGGATCCGGGGAGCTGTTTTTT
TRBV10-3	few	TRBJ2-3	TRBD1	CAISESKSGGPDTQYF	TGTGCCATCAGTGAGTCGAAGTCAGGGGGTCCAGATACGCAGTATTTT
TRBV7-9	NA	TRBJ1-6	NA	CASSLADVDNSPLHF	TGTGCCAGCAGCTTAGCTGACGTCGATAATTCACCCCTCCACTTT
TRBV5-1	few	TRBJ2-1	NA	CASSWGGEAPGEQFF	TGCGCCAGCAGCTGGGGCGGGGAGGCCCCCGGTGAGCAGTTCTTC
TRBV7-2	NA	TRBJ2-7	TRBD2	CASSLQGLAGYEQYF	TGTGCCAGCAGCTTACAAGGACTAGCGGGCTACGAGCAGTACTTC
TRBV3-1	NA	TRBJ2-5	TRBD2	CASSQALISGVGETQYF	TGTGCCAGCAGCCAAGCCCTGATTAGCGGGGTAGGGGAGACCCAGTACTTC
TRBV7-9	few	TRBJ2-6	NA	CASSGGISGANVLTF	TGTGCCAGCAGCGGAGGGATTTCCGGGGCCAACGTCCTGACTTTC
TRBV5-1	few	TRBJ2-7	NA	CASSFGDGKYEQYF	TGCGCCAGCAGCTTCGGAGACGGGAAATACGAGCAGTACTTC
TRBV29-1	few	TRBJ2-5	TRBD1	CSVPLRTGVETQYF	TGCAGCGTACCCCTCAGGACAGGGGTCGAGACCCAGTACTTC
TRBV7-2	few	TRBJ1-2	TRBD1	CASSTIEGARYYGYTF	TGTGCCAGCAGCACAATTGAGGGGGCGCGGTACTATGGCTACACCTTC
TRBV28	NA	TRBJ2-5	TRBD2	CASRFSIAGGPETQYF	TGTGCCAGCCGCTTTAGTATAGCGGGGGGGCCTGAGACCCAGTACTTC
TRBV5-1	NA	TRBJ2-2	TRBD2	CASSLGLAGTTNTGELFF	TGCGCCAGCAGCTTGGGGCTAGCGGGGACCACGAACACCGGGGAGCTGTTTTTT
TRBV6-2/TRBV6-3	NA	TRBJ2-1	TRBD2	CASSYQPLRGGRNEQFF	TGTGCCAGCAGTTACCAACCCTTGCGCGGGGGGCGGAATGAGCAGTTCTTC
TRBV20-1	few	TRBJ2-4	NA	CSAREAGKNIQYF	TGCAGTGCTAGAGAGGCTGGGAAAAACATTCAGTACTTC
TRBV27	few	TRBJ2-1	NA	CASSLRQAYNEQFF	TGTGCCAGCAGTTTAAGGCAGGCCTACAATGAGCAGTTCTTC
TRBV3-1	few	TRBJ2-3	NA	CASSQDPSSTDTQYF	TGTGCCAGCAGCCAAGATCCCTCGAGCACAGATACGCAGTATTTT
TRBV5-1	many	TRBJ2-1	NA	CASSLDGRDNEQFF	TGCGCCAGCAGCTTGGATGGGCGAGACAATGAGCAGTTCTTC
TRBV4-1	few	TRBJ1-1	NA	CASSHEARGNTEAFF	TGCGCCAGCAGCCACGAAGCAAGGGGGAACACTGAAGCTTTCTTT
TRBV5-1	once	TRBJ2-5	NA	CASSLDSQGETQYF	TGCGCCAGCAGCTTGGACAGCCAAGGGGAGACCCAGTACTTC
TRBV12-3/TRBV12-4	NA	TRBJ2-3	NA	CASSFPLTGTDTQYF	TGTGCCAGCAGTTTCCCTCTGACAGGTACAGATACGCAGTATTTT
TRBV20-1	few	TRBJ2-1	NA	CSASRLNLPNEQFF	TGCAGTGCTTCCAGGTTAAATCTACCTAATGAGCAGTTCTTC
TRBV6-1	many	TRBJ1-1	NA	CASSLKPRVLNTEAFF	TGTGCCAGCAGTCTAAAACCCAGGGTATTAAACACTGAAGCTTTCTTT
TRBV24-1	few	TRBJ2-1	NA	CATRDGYYNEQFF	TGTGCCACTCGGGACGGATACTACAATGAGCAGTTCTTC
TRBV7-9	NA	TRBJ1-3	NA	CASSPPGGPGNTIYF	TGTGCCAGCAGTCCGCCGGGGGGCCCTGGAAACACCATATATTTT
TRBV4-1	many	TRBJ2-5	NA	CASSPDRKETQYF	TGCGCCAGCAGCCCCGACAGGAAAGAGACCCAGTACTTC
TRBV12-3/TRBV12-4	many	TRBJ2-2	NA	CASSFAQGYTGELFF	TGTGCCAGCAGTTTCGCCCAGGGGTACACCGGGGAGCTGTTTTTT